This T cell receptor (beta chain) was retrieved from a study of Tregs in tolerant kidney transplant recipients. For the study at large: Related graft donors supplied nonmyeloablative bone marrow transplants, and mixed chimerism was transient.

The junction had 3 bases not matched to a gene; V was cut back by 1 base and J by 4 bases. Germline V gene lookup returns CDR1 SGHRS and CDR2 YFSETQ. The CDR3 has 16 amino acids. Thawed PBMCs were FACS-sorted into unstimulated CD4+CD25+CD127- regulatory T cells, CD4+CD25- non-regulatory cells, CD4 and CD8 cells. Whole-study findings and limits: Validation in larger populations is needed because few patients were studied.

Using immunoSEQ multiplex PCR, the repertoire was profiled, and TCRdb retains in-frame clones only, with some absent. Recorded here are roughly 48,000 clones; the top ten clones represent roughly 0.93%. Of note for this clone: Its target is unknown. The read halts 3 residues ahead of the CDR3 end, with the missing end drawn from the germline J gene.

The specimen was CD4+ T cells from blood, collected before the transplant. The V call is TRBV5-1, the J call TRBJ2-1; 12 bases are a match to TRBD2. The clonotype comes from a human donor who received a combined kidney and bone marrow transplant. The part of the CDR3 DNA that was read is TGCGCCAGCAGCTTGCGGACTAGCGGGGTTTACAATGAG. It is translated as CASSLRTSGVYNE. The full-length CDR3 reads as CASSLRTSGVYNEQFF.